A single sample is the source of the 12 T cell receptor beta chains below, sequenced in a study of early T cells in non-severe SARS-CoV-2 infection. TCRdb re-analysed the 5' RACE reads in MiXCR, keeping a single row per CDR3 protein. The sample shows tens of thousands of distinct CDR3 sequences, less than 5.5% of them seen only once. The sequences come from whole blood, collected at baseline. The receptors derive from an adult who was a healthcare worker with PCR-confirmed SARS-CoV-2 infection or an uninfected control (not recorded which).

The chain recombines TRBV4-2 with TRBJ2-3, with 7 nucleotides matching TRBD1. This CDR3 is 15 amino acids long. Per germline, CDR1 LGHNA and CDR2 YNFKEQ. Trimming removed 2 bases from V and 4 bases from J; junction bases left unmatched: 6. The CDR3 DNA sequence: TGTGCCAGCAGCCAAACCGGGACAGCGCCAGATACGCAGTATTTT. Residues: CASSQTGTAPDTQYF.

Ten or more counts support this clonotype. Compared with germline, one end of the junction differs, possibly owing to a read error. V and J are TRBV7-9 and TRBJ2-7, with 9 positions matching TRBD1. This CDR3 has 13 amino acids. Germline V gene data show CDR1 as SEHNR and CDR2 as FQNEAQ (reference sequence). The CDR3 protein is CASSPSTSGQGLF. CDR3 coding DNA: TGTGCCAGCAGCCCATCGACGTCGGGACAGGGCCTCTTC.

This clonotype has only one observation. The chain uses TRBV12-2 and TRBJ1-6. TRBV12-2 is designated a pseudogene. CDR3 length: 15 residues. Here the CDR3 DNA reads TGTGCAAGTCGCTTAAGTGTTAGGAGGGGTTCACCCCTCCACTTT. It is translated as CASRLSVRRGSPLHF.

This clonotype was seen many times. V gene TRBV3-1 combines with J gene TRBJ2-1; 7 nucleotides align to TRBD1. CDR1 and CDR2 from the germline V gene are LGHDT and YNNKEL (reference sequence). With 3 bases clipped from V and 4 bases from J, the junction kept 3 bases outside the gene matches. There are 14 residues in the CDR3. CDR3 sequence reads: CASSHRGYYNEQFF. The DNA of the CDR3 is TGTGCCAGCAGCCACAGGGGGTATTACAATGAGCAGTTCTTC.

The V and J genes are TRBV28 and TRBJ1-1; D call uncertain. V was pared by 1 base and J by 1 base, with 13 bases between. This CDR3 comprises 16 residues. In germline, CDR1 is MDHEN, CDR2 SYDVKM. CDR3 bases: TGTGCCAGCAGTTTATACACTTATCCGGGGAACACTGAAGCTTTCTTT. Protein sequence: CASSLYTYPGNTEAFF.

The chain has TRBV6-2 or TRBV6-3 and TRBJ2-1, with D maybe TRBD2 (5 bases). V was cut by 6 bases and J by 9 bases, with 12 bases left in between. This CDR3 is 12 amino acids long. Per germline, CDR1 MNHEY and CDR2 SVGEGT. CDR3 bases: TGTGCCAGCAGGGCCCTACGGGGTGAGCAGTTCTTC. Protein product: CASRALRGEQFF.

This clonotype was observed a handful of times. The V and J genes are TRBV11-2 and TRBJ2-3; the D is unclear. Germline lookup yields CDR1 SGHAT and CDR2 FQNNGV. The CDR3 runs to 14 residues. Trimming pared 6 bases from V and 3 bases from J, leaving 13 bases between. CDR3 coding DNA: TGTGCCAGCAGTTTACTTTCTAGTACAGATACGCAGTATTTT. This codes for CASSLLSSTDTQYF.

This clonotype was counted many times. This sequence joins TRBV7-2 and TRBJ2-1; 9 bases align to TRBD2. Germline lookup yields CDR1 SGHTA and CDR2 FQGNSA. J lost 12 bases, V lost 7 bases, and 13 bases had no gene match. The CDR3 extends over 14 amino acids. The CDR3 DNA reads TGTGCCAGCACCAAACCGACTAGCGGAAACCCGCAGTTCTTC. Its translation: CASTKPTSGNPQFF.

The DNA for the CDR3 is TGTGCCAGCAGTTTCCGGGACGGAGCCTACGAGCAGTACTTC. This codes for CASSFRDGAYEQYF. V and J are TRBV7-3 and TRBJ2-7; D may be TRBD1 or TRBD2 (5 bases each). V lost 6 bases and J lost 2, with 14 bases in between. This CDR3 is built from 14 residues. Germline CDR1 and CDR2: SGHTA and FQGTGA.

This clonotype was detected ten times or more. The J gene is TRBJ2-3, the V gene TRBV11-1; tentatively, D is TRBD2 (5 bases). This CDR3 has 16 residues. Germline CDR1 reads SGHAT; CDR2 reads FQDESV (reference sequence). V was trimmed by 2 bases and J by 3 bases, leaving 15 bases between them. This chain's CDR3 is CASSLSPRLWTDTQYF. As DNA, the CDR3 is TGTGCCAGCAGCTTATCGCCACGACTATGGACAGATACGCAGTATTTT. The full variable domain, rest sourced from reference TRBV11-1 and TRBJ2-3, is EAEVAQSPRYKITEKSQAVAFWCDPISGHATLYWYRQILGQGPELLVQFQDESVVDDSQLPKDRFSAERLKGVDSTLKIQPAELGDSAMYLCASSLSPRLWTDTQYFGPGTRLTVL.

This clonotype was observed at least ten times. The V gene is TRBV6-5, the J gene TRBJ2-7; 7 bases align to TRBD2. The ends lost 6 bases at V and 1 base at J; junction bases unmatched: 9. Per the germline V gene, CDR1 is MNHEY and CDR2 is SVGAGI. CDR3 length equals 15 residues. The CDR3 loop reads CASSPQAGMSYEQYF. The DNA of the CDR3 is TGTGCCAGCAGCCCTCAAGCGGGAATGTCCTACGAGCAGTACTTC.

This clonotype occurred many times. The CDR3 region is CASSLAGGSAHEQFF. The DNA for the CDR3 is TGCGCCAGCAGCCTAGCGGGAGGGTCTGCCCATGAGCAGTTCTTC. The rearrangement uses TRBV5-1 and TRBJ2-1, with 12 bases that match TRBD2. The CDR3 runs 15 residues. With V trimmed by 4 bases and J by 8 bases, 7 bases remained unmatched. Germline CDR1 SGHRS, CDR2 YFSETQ.